These 27 T cell receptor beta chains were all obtained from the same sample, sequenced in a study of blood T cell repertoires in COVID-19. Using immunoSEQ multiplex PCR, the repertoire was profiled, and TCRdb retains in-frame clones only, with some absent. The top ten hold 4.5% of the sample, which has some 110,000 clones, 82% seen once. The specimen was peripheral blood. These receptor sequences come from a woman aged 70-85 years with acute or convalescent COVID-19.

The chain carries TRBV11-3 and TRBJ2-7; a weak D match, TRBD2 (5 bases). Trimming removed 2 bases from V and 5 bases from J, with 10 bases in between. The CDR3 runs to 13 residues. CDR1 and CDR2 (germline): SGHNT, YENEEA. Here the CDR3 reads CASSLRGHDEQYF. DNA of the CDR3: TGTGCCAGCAGCTTACGGGGTCACGACGAGCAGTACTTC.

V gene TRBV28 combines with J gene TRBJ1-2, with D maybe TRBD1 (6 bases). CDR1 is MDHEN and CDR2 is SYDVKM in the germline V gene. The germline V and J ends were trimmed by 2 bases and 4 bases, with 8 bases remaining between them. The CDR3 covers 13 residues. Here the CDR3 reads CASSLRGGYGYTF. CDR3 DNA: TGTGCCAGCAGTTTAAGGGGGGGCTATGGCTACACCTTC.

CDR3 protein: CASSFEALYNEQFF. The CDR3 coding sequence is TGCGCCAGCAGCTTCGAGGCTTTATACAATGAGCAGTTCTTC. V usage is TRBV5-1 and J usage is TRBJ2-1; D is uncertain. The V end lost 2 bases, the J end lost 4 bases, and 10 bases lay between the germline ends. The CDR3 consists of 14 residues. The germline V gene has CDR1 SGHRS and CDR2 YFSETQ.

The chain combines TRBV19 with TRBJ1-2, with D hard to call. Germline CDR1 reads LNHDA; CDR2 reads SQIVND (reference sequence). V was clipped by 0 bases and J by 4 bases, with 12 bases between them. This CDR3 is 15 amino acids long. The CDR3 sequence is CASSIDVGPSYGYTF. The CDR3 DNA sequence: TGTGCCAGTAGTATAGATGTGGGCCCCAGCTATGGCTACACCTTC.

The V gene is TRBV6-1, the J gene TRBJ2-7, with 9 bases matching TRBD1. Germline trimming cut 3 bases from V and 4 bases from J; bases unmatched to any gene: 4. This CDR3 has 14 amino acids. Germline CDR1 and CDR2: MNHNS and SASEGT. The CDR3 sequence is CASSDTGGEYEQYV. In DNA, the CDR3 is TGTGCCAGCAGTGATACAGGGGGCGAATACGAGCAGTACGTC.

This clone has a handful of counts. This chain uses TRBV3-1 (or the pseudogene TRBV3-2) with TRBJ2-7, with TRBD2 identical over 10 bases. The CDR3 spans 14 residues. Germline CDR1 is LGHDT and CDR2 is YNNKEL (reference sequence). The J segment lost 7 bases and the V segment lost 5 bases, leaving 8 bases of the junction unmatched. In DNA, the CDR3 is TGTGCCAGCAGCTTTCGGACTAGCGGTAGAGAGCAGTACTTC. Its protein product is CASSFRTSGREQYF.

This clone was counted between two and nine times. V gene TRBV7-2 combines with J gene TRBJ1-2; D gene ambiguous. CDR1 is SGHTA, CDR2 FQGNSA, per germline. CDR3 size: 14 residues. V was pared by 5 bases and J by 2 bases, with 12 bases between. This chain's CDR3 is CASSRAPVNYGYTF. CDR3 nucleotides: TGTGCCAGCAGCCGTGCGCCGGTGAACTATGGCTACACCTTC.

The chain combines TRBV7-2 with TRBJ1-1, with 8 bases aligning to TRBD1. This CDR3 spans 15 amino acids. V trimming: 1 base; J trimming: 5 bases; junction bases outside the gene matches: 6. Germline V gives CDR1 SGHTA, CDR2 FQGNSA. The chain's CDR3 is CASSLEGRGQTEAFF. The CDR3 DNA is TGTGCCAGCAGCTTAGAGGGCAGGGGGCAGACTGAAGCTTTCTTT.

This clone showed up just a few times. The chain employs TRBV19 and TRBJ2-3, with 10 bases that match TRBD2. V shed 3 bases, J shed 4 bases, and the junction held 7 bases outside the gene matches. This CDR3 comprises 16 residues. The germline V gene has CDR1 LNHDA and CDR2 SQIVND (reference sequence). This CDR3 reads CASSMRNLAGADTQYF. The CDR3, as DNA: TGTGCCAGTAGTATGAGAAACCTAGCGGGGGCAGATACGCAGTATTTT. Full variable domain (remainder filled in from reference TRBV19 and TRBJ2-3): DGGITQSPKYLFRKEGQNVTLSCEQNLNHDAMYWYRQDPGQGLRLIYYSQIVNDFQKGDIAEGYSVSREKKESFPLTVTSAQKNPTAFYLCASSMRNLAGADTQYFGPGTRLTVL.

This clone has just one count. This chain connects TRBV3-1 (or the pseudogene TRBV3-2) to TRBJ1-2; 9 bases fit TRBD1. CDR1 and CDR2 (germline): LGHDT, YNNKEL (reference sequence). The V gene end was trimmed by 3 bases and the J gene end by 7 bases; junction bases not matched to a gene: 0. CDR3 size: 12 residues. This chain's CDR3 is CASSQTGGGYTF. In nucleotides, the CDR3 is TGTGCCAGCAGCCAGACAGGGGGTGGCTACACCTTC.

The table lists this clone with a count of one. The rearrangement links TRBV3-1 (or the pseudogene TRBV3-2) to TRBJ1-1; perhaps TRBD1 as D (5 bases). Per germline, CDR1 LGHDT and CDR2 YNNKEL (reference sequence). V was shortened by 4 bases and J by 0 bases, with 12 bases between the two germline ends. CDR3 length: 15 amino acids. The CDR3 here is CASSPGTGMNTEAFF. The CDR3 DNA sequence: TGTGCCAGCAGCCCCGGAACAGGTATGAACACTGAAGCTTTCTTT.

V gene TRBV6-7 combines with J gene TRBJ2-5, with TRBD2 as a possible D gene (6 bases). TRBV6-7 is an open reading frame whose function is uncertain. The CDR3 spans 19 residues. V lost 0 bases, J lost 5 bases, and 25 bases lay in between. CDR3 loop: CASSYSRSGVVKPYETQYF. CDR3 in DNA: TGTGCCAGCAGTTACTCGAGATCGGGAGTCGTAAAACCGTACGAGACCCAGTACTTC.

The rearrangement joins TRBV3-1 (or the pseudogene TRBV3-2) to TRBJ2-6, with D possibly TRBD1 on 5 matching bases. Looked up from germline, CDR1 is LGHDT and CDR2 is YNNKEL (reference sequence). CDR3 length equals 19 residues. V was shortened by 2 bases and J by 2 bases, with 19 bases between the two germline ends. The CDR3 loop is CASSQWGTGSRTGANVLTF. The CDR3 DNA is TGTGCCAGCAGCCAATGGGGAACAGGTTCTCGGACTGGGGCCAACGTCCTGACTTTC.

V is TRBV15 and J is TRBJ1-3, with D unclear. The germline V and J ends were trimmed by 0 bases and 0 bases, with 6 bases remaining between them. This CDR3 is 15 amino acids long. CDR1 is LNHNV, CDR2 YYDKDF, per germline (reference sequence). The CDR3: CATSRDRYSGNTIYF. The CDR3 nucleotides are TGTGCCACCAGCAGAGACAGATACTCTGGAAACACCATATATTTT.

The rearrangement links TRBV7-2 to TRBJ2-6; no clear D gene. In germline, CDR1 is SGHTA, CDR2 FQGNSA. The CDR3 sequence is 18 residues long. Trimming took 3 bases from V and 0 from J, leaving 15 bases between them. CDR3 protein: CASSFQAFLRSGANVLTF. The CDR3 bases are TGTGCCAGCAGCTTCCAGGCGTTCCTCCGCTCTGGGGCCAACGTCCTGACTTTC.

The gene calls are TRBV27 and TRBJ1-1; TRBD1 might be the D (6 bases). Between the trimmed V and J ends, which lost 7 bases and 4 bases, there was a span of 19 bases. Germline lookup yields CDR1 MNHEY and CDR2 SMNVEV (reference sequence). The CDR3 has 15 residues. The CDR3 loop reads CASTPSGVGPTEAFF. Written as DNA, the CDR3 is TGTGCCAGCACTCCTTCAGGGGTGGGGCCCACTGAAGCTTTCTTT.

V gene TRBV7-2 combines with J gene TRBJ1-1; 9 bases are shared with TRBD1. There are 14 residues in the CDR3. Germline V gene sequence: CDR1 SGHTA, CDR2 FQGNSA. V dropped 7 bases and J dropped 4; count of bases not matched to a gene: 7. CDR3 in DNA: TGTGCCAGCAACCTGGACAGGGGCAGCACTGAAGCTTTCTTT. Translated, it gives CASNLDRGSTEAFF. Using reference TRBV7-2 and TRBJ1-1 for the parts outside the CDR3, the full variable domain is GAGVSQSPSNKVTEKGKDVELRCDPISGHTALYWYRQSLGQGLEFLIYFQGNSAPDKSGLPSDRFSAERTGGSVSTLTIQRTQQEDSAVYLCASNLDRGSTEAFFGQGTRLTVV.

This clone is a singleton in its sample. The chain couples TRBV4-2 to TRBJ2-1; tentatively, D is TRBD2 (5 bases). This CDR3 is 16 amino acids long. CDR1 and CDR2 (germline): LGHNA, YNFKEQ. Trimming removed 1 base at V and 0 bases at J, with 10 bases between. CDR3 sequence (DNA): TGTGCCAGCAGCCAAGGACTACTAAGCTCCTACAATGAGCAGTTCTTC. This translates into CASSQGLLSSYNEQFF.

Worth noting for this clone: Other DNA sequences in this sample translate to the same CDR3. The chain is built from TRBV12-3 or TRBV12-4 and TRBJ1-1; no clear D gene. CDR3 length: 13 residues. V was clipped by 5 bases and J by 0 bases, with 7 bases between them. CDR3 DNA sequence: TGTGCCAGCAGTCTTAGCTTGAACACTGAAGCTTTCTTT. This sequence encodes CASSLSLNTEAFF.

V and J are TRBV30 and TRBJ1-4, with unresolved D. In germline, CDR1 is GTSNPN, CDR2 SVGIG (reference sequence). V gave up 1 base and J gave up 3 bases, with 6 bases separating them. The CDR3 runs 13 residues. The CDR3 protein is CAWSGSANEKLFF. DNA for the CDR3: TGTGCCTGGAGTGGGTCAGCTAATGAAAAACTGTTTTTT.

The V gene is TRBV30, the J gene TRBJ2-3; 8 bases are a match to TRBD2. The CDR3 totals 15 residues. Trimming cost V 2 bases and J 0 bases; bases outside gene matches: 4. Germline V lookup: CDR1 GTSNPN, CDR2 SVGIG (reference sequence). In nucleotides, the CDR3 is TGTGCCTGGAGTCGGGGGGGGACCAGCACAGATACGCAGTATTTT. Protein: CAWSRGGTSTDTQYF.

The rearrangement uses TRBV6-2 or TRBV6-3 and TRBJ1-1; 9 bases fit TRBD1. After removal of 4 bases from V and 5 bases from J, the junction contained 5 bases not matched to a gene. Germline CDR1 reads MNHEY; CDR2 reads SVGEGT. The CDR3 has 14 residues. The CDR3, as DNA: TGTGCCAGCAGTTTAACAGGGGGCAGAACTGAAGCTTTCTTT. It translates to CASSLTGGRTEAFF.

The rearrangement links TRBV11-2 to TRBJ2-1; 7 bases agree with TRBD1. Germline loops: CDR1 SGHAT, CDR2 FQNNGV. CDR3 length equals 16 residues. The V segment lost 4 bases and the J segment 7 bases; nucleotides outside the gene matches: 13. Here the CDR3 reads CASSSRLATGDNEQFF. As DNA, the CDR3 is TGTGCCAGCAGCTCCAGATTGGCAACAGGGGATAATGAGCAGTTCTTC.

The table lists this clone with a count of one. The chain joins TRBV19 to TRBJ1-2, with D possibly matching TRBD1 (5 bases). The germline gives CDR1 LNHDA, CDR2 SQIVND (reference sequence). CDR3 size: 14 residues. V dropped 3 bases and J dropped 0 bases, with 8 bases sitting between them. CDR3: CASSIGTTNYGYTF. CDR3 sequence (DNA): TGTGCCAGTAGTATCGGGACTACTAACTATGGCTACACCTTC.

The gene calls are TRBV3-1 (or the pseudogene TRBV3-2) and TRBJ2-3, with TRBD1 matching 7 bases. This CDR3 comprises 16 residues. V gave up 0 bases and J gave up 0 bases; unmatched junction bases: 3. Germline CDR1 and CDR2: LGHDT and YNNKEL (reference sequence). The CDR3: CASSQEQGQSTDTQYF. The CDR3 DNA reads as TGTGCCAGCAGCCAAGAACAGGGACAGAGCACAGATACGCAGTATTTT.

This clone was counted a single time. The gene calls are TRBV7-9 and TRBJ2-3; TRBD2 aligns across 10 bases. Losses at the gene ends were 4 bases for V and 5 bases for J; bases not matched to a gene: 6. The CDR3 is made up of 15 amino acids. CDR1 and CDR2 from the germline V gene are SEHNR and FQNEAQ (reference sequence). The chain's CDR3 is CASSSLAGVIDTQYF. Written as DNA, the CDR3 is TGTGCCAGCAGCTCTCTAGCGGGGGTAATAGATACGCAGTATTTT.

The chain links TRBV5-1 to TRBJ2-1; the match to TRBD1 covers 10 bases. V gave up 4 bases and J gave up 5 bases; unmatched junction bases: 6. The V gene's germline CDR1 is SGHRS and CDR2 YFSETQ. CDR3 length: 15 residues. Written as DNA, the CDR3 is TGCGCCAGCAGCGACGGGACAGGGGCACACAATGAGCAGTTCTTC. Residues: CASSDGTGAHNEQFF.